This TCR beta chain was profiled in a study of somatic mutations in cytotoxic T cells in rheumatoid arthritis (dated by TCRdb to the late 2010s). A note on the overall study: Some T-cell populations stained with V beta antibodies were sorted by flow on a FACSAria II or Sony SH800 to nearly 100% purity, with sorted V beta1+ cells additionally subjected to TCRB sequencing. In newly diagnosed rheumatoid arthritis without treatment, the study examined if expanded CD8+ T-cell clones harbor somatic mutations, relying on TCRB deep sequencing to characterize clonality. TCRB deep sequencing was performed for about 70 rheumatoid arthritis patients and around 20 healthy controls. The median ages of the patient and control groups were essentially identical. Broader findings and caveats from the paper: CD8+ clonality increased with age in patients (Spearman r ≈ 0.5) but not in healthy controls. Rheumatoid arthritis patients and age-matched healthy controls did not significantly differ in CD8+ T-cell clonality. In 8 of 65 patients the largest CD8+ clone exceeded 20% of CD8+ cells, and several identical CD8+ TCRB sequences were shared between blood and synovial fluid. The expanded CD8+ clones had unknown antigen targets, and not appearing in virus-specific databases did not rule out that they were virus-specific. The finding that TRBV07 was slightly underrepresented in patients was left unadjusted for multiple comparisons.

With regard to this clone: Its antigen has not been determined. Per-base qualities were not stored, and no clone one base away is much larger.

V loses 1 base, J loses 0 bases, and the germline ends lie 10 bases apart. Taken from cysteine to phenylalanine, the CDR3 has 16 residues. The DNA shown is the 48-base CDR3, in frame from base 1. Taken from the germline V gene, the CDR1 and CDR2 loops are SGHTA and FQGNSA. Healthy controls were fewer than 25 blood donors whose buffy coats were used, with a median age of roughly 55 years (range about 20-80) and around 55% female. CD4+ and CD8+ cells were isolated by positive magnetic bead selection on an AutoMACS, and purity was checked by flow cytometry. Peripheral blood mononuclear cells were isolated by Ficoll-Paque PLUS density gradient separation. Using Nucleospin Tissue or Tissue XS kits, DNA was extracted from CD4-enriched, CD8-enriched or PBMC samples, with quantification by a Qubit 2.0 fluorometer. TCRB CDR3 sequencing used the immunoSEQ assay on genomic DNA. The study's own analysis went as follows. Nothing other than productive TCRB rearrangements was included in the analyses. A clone was defined by a unique TCRB CDR3 sequence, and clonality was computed as a productive clonality index based on Shannon entropy. To calculate repertoire overlap between two samples, the template counts of each clone were considered relative to each sample's total templates. V-gene usage from TCRB sequencing and V-gene usage measured by flow cytometry were correlated (Spearman r of around 0.6). TCRdb stores this immuneACCESS table with in-frame sequences only. Part of the clones is absent; in the studies checked, under half of the shortfall reflects unresolved V genes, and no reason is known for the rest. D and trimming come from the DNA, and the V and J calls and clone size come from that table. This sample holds about 18,000 clones; around 79% were observed only once. The top ten clones comprise roughly 10% of the sample.

Specimen: CD8+ T cells sorted from blood. This chain is built from TRBV7-2 and TRBJ1-5; the D gene is not confidently resolved. This clonotype originated in a woman aged 50 to 65 in good health. In nucleotides, the sequence is TGTGCCAGCAGCTTAGTCCAGGCGATTAGCAATCAGCCCCAGCATTTT. Translated, this gives CASSLVQAISNQPQHF.